Listed below are T cell receptor beta chains from one sample, sequenced in a study of cytomegalovirus exposure and HLA in healthy donors. Data came from immunoSEQ multiplex PCR; TCRdb stores just in-frame clones and leaves some out. The sample consists of around 63,000 clones, roughly 90% of them appearing once. Sequencing used PBMCs. These receptors came from a woman under 30 in good health and CMV-seronegative. Each CDR3 is given without its conserved first and last residue. Fields, in order: V gene, J gene, D gene, CDR3 protein. A D gene is named only where the DNA matches it firmly.

V gene: TRBV4-1; J gene: TRBJ1-2; D gene: NA; CDR3 protein: ASSHPLRANYGYT
V gene: TRBV5-1; J gene: TRBJ1-1; D gene: NA; CDR3 protein: ASSFTARNTEAF
V gene: TRBV7-7; J gene: TRBJ2-5; D gene: TRBD2; CDR3 protein: ASSLASAGGGETQY
V gene: TRBV25-1; J gene: TRBJ2-1; D gene: NA; CDR3 protein: ASRAPREQF
V gene: TRBV28; J gene: TRBJ1-2; D gene: TRBD1; CDR3 protein: ASSLPHHRGGGYT
V gene: TRBV10-3; J gene: TRBJ1-2; D gene: TRBD1; CDR3 protein: AISDLQGTSYGYT
V gene: TRBV28; J gene: TRBJ2-5; D gene: NA; CDR3 protein: ASSFMLPTRGETQY
V gene: TRBV28; J gene: TRBJ1-2; D gene: TRBD1; CDR3 protein: ASSRQGVTVYGYT
V gene: TRBV27; J gene: TRBJ2-3; D gene: TRBD2; CDR3 protein: ASSPIAGGYDTQY
V gene: TRBV15; J gene: TRBJ2-7; D gene: NA; CDR3 protein: ATSRAFWGSLSSYEQY
V gene: TRBV19; J gene: TRBJ1-1; D gene: NA; CDR3 protein: ASSIVRSQGRAF
V gene: TRBV11-3; J gene: TRBJ1-1; D gene: TRBD1; CDR3 protein: ASSLNPGGKAF
V gene: TRBV11-2; J gene: TRBJ2-3; D gene: NA; CDR3 protein: ASSLDPAPGQDTQY
V gene: TRBV7-2; J gene: TRBJ1-3; D gene: NA; CDR3 protein: ASSLGGVLSGNTIY
V gene: TRBV5-4; J gene: TRBJ1-1; D gene: NA; CDR3 protein: ASSFYYENTEAF
V gene: TRBV27; J gene: TRBJ2-1; D gene: TRBD2; CDR3 protein: ASSPGTSSYNEQF
V gene: TRBV5-1; J gene: TRBJ1-2; D gene: TRBD1; CDR3 protein: ASSQTGTNYGYT
V gene: TRBV18; J gene: TRBJ2-2; D gene: NA; CDR3 protein: ASSPPDRMAGELF
V gene: TRBV15; J gene: TRBJ1-6; D gene: NA; CDR3 protein: ATSRDGQSNSPLH
V gene: TRBV27; J gene: TRBJ1-2; D gene: NA; CDR3 protein: ASSSPGDGYT
V gene: TRBV5-1; J gene: TRBJ2-1; D gene: NA; CDR3 protein: ATKDSRDNEQF
V gene: TRBV19; J gene: TRBJ2-2; D gene: NA; CDR3 protein: ASSIQGIPGELF
V gene: TRBV18; J gene: TRBJ1-1; D gene: TRBD1; CDR3 protein: ASSSTSGTGGTEAF
V gene: TRBV30; J gene: TRBJ1-1; D gene: NA; CDR3 protein: AGDLRGAVVAF